The 11 T cell receptor beta chains presented below share a single source sample, sequenced in a study of cytomegalovirus exposure and HLA in healthy donors. Primers for the PCR totalled 60 Vbeta and 13 Jbeta. Using immunoSEQ multiplex PCR, the repertoire was profiled, and TCRdb retains in-frame clones only, with some absent. This table has 90,000 to 100,000 clones, 65% to 85% appearing once. Sequencing input: PBMCs. These receptors all stem from a man aged 18 to 30 in good health and CMV-seronegative.

The chain joins TRBV14 to TRBJ2-5; maybe TRBD2 (6 bases). Per the germline V gene, CDR1 is SGHDN and CDR2 is FVKESK. This CDR3 spans 15 amino acids. Trimming cost V 1 base and J 2 bases, with 11 bases left between them. The DNA of the CDR3 is TGTGCCAGCAGCCAAGTTACGGGGGTACAAGAGACCCAGTACTTC. It translates to CASSQVTGVQETQYF.

This clone showed up just once. The chain combines TRBV5-1 with TRBJ1-1, with D perhaps matching TRBD1 (5 bases). The CDR3 covers 12 residues. Germline V gives CDR1 SGHRS, CDR2 YFSETQ. Trimming removed 3 bases from V and 3 bases from J, with 6 bases in between. CDR3: CASSWGDTEAFF. The CDR3 DNA follows: TGCGCCAGCAGCTGGGGGGACACTGAAGCTTTCTTT.

The chain combines TRBV5-1 with TRBJ2-2; 7 nucleotides line up with TRBD1. Per germline, CDR1 SGHRS and CDR2 YFSETQ. The CDR3 is made up of 14 amino acids. The V and J ends lost 6 bases and 2 bases, in that order; junction bases with no gene match: 4. The CDR3 DNA reads as TGCGCCAGCAATGACAGGGTCAACACCGGGGAGCTGTTTTTT. This encodes CASNDRVNTGELFF.

The chain links TRBV10-3 to TRBJ2-5, with 8 positions matching TRBD2. Gene TRBJ2-7 matches the end of the DNA better, so the J call may be wrong. This CDR3 is 15 amino acids long. Germline V gene data show CDR1 as ENHRY and CDR2 as SYGVKD. CDR3 nucleotides: TGTGCCATCAGTGAAGGGCGGGGGGACCCCTACGAGCAGTACTTC. This gives the protein CAISEGRGDPYEQYF.

The chain has TRBV2 and TRBJ2-5, with 11 positions matching TRBD2. J gave up 2 bases and V 4 bases, and 3 bases lay outside the gene matches. CDR3 size: 15 residues. The V gene's germline CDR1 is SNHLY and CDR2 FYNNEI. CDR3 coding DNA: TGTGCCAGCAGTGGACTAGCGGGGAATCAAGAGACCCAGTACTTC. Translated: CASSGLAGNQETQYF.

This chain connects TRBV19 to TRBJ1-5, with 9 bases aligning to TRBD1. The V gene's germline CDR1 is LNHDA and CDR2 SQIVND (reference sequence). The CDR3 sequence is 14 residues long. After removal of 8 bases from V and 5 bases from J, the junction contained 7 bases not matched to a gene. The CDR3 loop reads CASWGGQGHQPQHF. The DNA for the CDR3 is TGTGCCAGTTGGGGGGGACAGGGCCATCAGCCCCAGCATTTT.

The chain couples TRBV6-5 to TRBJ1-6; D is perhaps TRBD1 (6 bases). Trimming removed 6 bases at V and 6 bases at J, with 6 bases between. The length of the CDR3 is 12 residues. Per the germline V gene, CDR1 is MNHEY and CDR2 is SVGAGI. This chain's CDR3 is CASRQGNSPLHF. The CDR3 nucleotides are TGTGCCAGCAGACAGGGTAATTCACCCCTCCACTTT.

This clone was observed a few times. Written as DNA, the CDR3 is TGTGCCAGCAGCGACGGGGGGGCGGGGTATCGCAATGAGCAGTTCTTC. Translating gives CASSDGGAGYRNEQFF. This chain connects TRBV5-6 to TRBJ2-1; TRBD2 matches 8 bases. The CDR3 spans 16 residues. The J segment lost 6 bases and the V segment lost 4 bases, leaving 12 bases of the junction unmatched. Germline assignment: CDR1 SGHDT and CDR2 YYEEEE.

The chain recombines TRBV7-8 with TRBJ1-1, with a possible D match to TRBD1 (5 bases). CDR3 length: 16 amino acids. Germline V CDR1 and CDR2: SGHVS, FQNEAQ. Trimming stripped 6 bases from V and 5 bases from J, with 22 bases between. The CDR3 nucleotides read TGTGCCAGCAGTCCCGGGGGTGCTTCAAGTAAGACTGAAGCTTTCTTT. Translated: CASSPGGASSKTEAFF.

The chain couples TRBV30 to TRBJ1-6; D is unresolved. The CDR3 loop spans 14 amino acids. CDR1 and CDR2 (germline): GTSNPN, SVGIG (reference sequence). The V end was cut by 0 bases, the J end by 13 bases, with 16 bases between. The CDR3 nucleotides are TGTGCCTGGAGTGTATATGTCTCCCGTTTCCCCCTCCACTTT. Its translation is CAWSVYVSRFPLHF. Full variable domain (missing parts from reference TRBV30 and TRBJ1-6): SQTIHQWPATLVQPVGSPLSLECTVEGTSNPNLYWYRQAAGRGLQLLFYSVGIGQISSEVPQNLSASRPQDRQFILSSKKLLLSDSGFYLCAWSVYVSRFPLHFGNGTRLTVT.

The rearrangement joins TRBV5-6 to TRBJ1-3, with TRBD1 as a possible D gene (5 bases). The V end was cut by 4 bases, the J end by 0 bases, with 14 bases between. CDR3 length equals 16 residues. Germline V gene sequence: CDR1 SGHDT, CDR2 YYEEEE. CDR3 loop: CASSPDTSVSGNTIYF. CDR3 bases: TGTGCCAGCAGCCCGGACACCTCGGTCTCTGGAAACACCATATATTTT.